This T cell receptor beta chain was identified during a study of T cell responses to AZD1222 COVID-19 vaccine. The study's findings and limits: Baseline seropositivity characterized only a handful of AZD1222 recipients.

With regard to this clone: Its target is unknown.

CDR3 length equals 14 residues. Per germline, CDR1 MNHNY and CDR2 SVGAGI (reference sequence). V lost 6 bases to trimming and J lost 5 bases; unmatched junction nucleotides: 7. Sequenced by immunoSEQ multiplex PCR; TCRdb stores in-frame clones only, minus some. The sample holds around 140,000 clones, nearly 95% seen once. The clonotype originates from an adult in good health. The sample consisted of peripheral blood, taken on day 0 of AZD1222 vaccination. The rearrangement links TRBV6-6 to TRBJ1-5; 7 positions agree with TRBD1. The CDR3, as DNA: TGTGCCAGCAGAAAAAGGGGGCCCGATCAGCCCCAGCATTTT. This gives the protein CASRKRGPDQPQHF.